This T cell receptor beta chain appears in the sequencing data of a study of beta chain features in type 1 diabetes. Study summary: Comparable age, gender and cell yields were observed in patients relative to healthy donors.

This clone has only a few counts. Its antigen is unidentified. The CDR3 totals 13 residues. Germline assignment: CDR1 GTSNPN and CDR2 SVGIG (reference sequence). V gave up 2 bases and J gave up 8 bases, with 13 bases separating them. Staining for CD45RO/CCR7/CD25/CD127/CD95/CD27 allowed sorting of CD4+ naive, central memory, regulatory and stem cell-like memory cells. Study-wide results and limits: Cells that show high TCR expression could be over-represented by cDNA sequencing. Shortening of TCRB CDR3s, moderate but significant, appeared in all four CD4+ subsets of Type 1 diabetes patients. Compared to healthy donors, patients appeared to have naive, central memory and Treg TCRB repertoires that were more alike.

The isolated RNA, all of it, was reverse transcribed, so expressed TCRB transcripts were what got sequenced. The data were produced by immunoSEQ multiplex PCR, yet TCRdb's version contains in-frame clones alone and is incomplete. The table lists more than 120,000 clones, 10% to 15% of them singletons. The sequence came from a man aged 18 to 30 with type 1 diabetes. The sample comprised central memory CD4+ T cells from blood. The chain couples TRBV30 to TRBJ1-3; D may be TRBD1 (5 bases). CDR3 sequence: CAWSRGHADTIYF. The DNA of the CDR3 is TGTGCCTGGAGTAGGGGCCACGCCGACACCATATATTTT.